Each of the 25 T cell receptor beta chains below was sequenced from the same sample in a study of regulatory T cells in long-lasting Graves disease. Arm-PCR of CDR3 regions with iRepertoire HTBI primers generated TCR beta libraries. MiXCR was run by TCRdb on the multiplex PCR reads, yielding one entry per CDR3 protein. Of 400,000 to 500,000 distinct CDR3 sequences in the sample, roughly 15% were seen once. The time point was: newly diagnosed GD, antithyroid drugs for less than 3 months. There was RNA extracted from PBMCs, and the TCR library was made from it. The data also belong to a second study, concerning T cells in Graves' hyperthyroidism and ophthalmopathy.

Sequencing was performed on peripheral blood mononuclear cells (PBMCs), taken at new diagnosis, from a patient treated with antithyroid drugs. Source of these receptors: a woman younger than 45 with Graves disease.

This clonotype has only a few counts. This chain joins TRBV19 and TRBJ1-5; D is ambiguous. The CDR3 has 14 amino acids. Germline V CDR1 and CDR2: LNHDA, SQIVND (reference sequence). V was clipped by 9 bases and J by 0 bases, with 12 bases between them. DNA of the CDR3: TGTGCCAGCACAGACGGCTATAGCAATCAGCCCCAGCATTTT. This encodes CASTDGYSNQPQHF. Full variable domain (missing parts from reference TRBV19 and TRBJ1-5): DGGITQSPKYLFRKEGQNVTLSCEQNLNHDAMYWYRQDPGQGLRLIYYSQIVNDFQKGDIAEGYSVSREKKESFPLTVTSAQKNPTAFYLCASTDGYSNQPQHFGDGTRLSIL.

This clonotype was counted many times. The chain joins TRBV5-4 to TRBJ2-5; D unclear. The germline CDR1 and CDR2 sequences are SGHNT and YYREEE (reference sequence). The CDR3 loop spans 14 amino acids. Trimming cost V 0 bases and J 3 bases, with 9 bases left between them. This chain's CDR3 is CASSLGTYKETQYF. The DNA for the CDR3 is TGTGCCAGCAGCTTGGGAACTTATAAAGAGACCCAGTACTTC. Complete variable domain (other parts from reference TRBV5-4 and TRBJ2-5): ETGVTQSPTHLIKTRGQQVTLRCSSQSGHNTVSWYQQALGQGPQFIFQYYREEENGRGNFPPRFSGLQFPNYSSELNVNALELDDSALYLCASSLGTYKETQYFGPGTRLLVL.

This clonotype has a count of ten or more. The V gene is TRBV6-5, the J gene TRBJ1-5; D possibly corresponds to TRBD1 (6 bases). The CDR3 consists of 15 residues. The germline V gene has CDR1 MNHEY and CDR2 SVGAGI. Trimming cost V 2 bases and J 7 bases, with 15 bases left between them. The CDR3 spells CASSYTTGSDQPQHF. The CDR3 nucleotides read TGTGCCAGCAGTTACACGACAGGTAGTGACCAGCCCCAGCATTTT.

This clonotype was detected ten times or more. V usage is TRBV27 and J usage is TRBJ2-1; D is possibly TRBD2 (5 bases). Between the trimmed V and J ends, which lost 5 bases and 6 bases, there was a span of 20 bases. This CDR3 is built from 16 residues. Germline loops: CDR1 MNHEY, CDR2 SMNVEV (reference sequence). Here the CDR3 DNA reads TGTGCCAGCAGTGAGTCCCTAGCATCCGGTGGCAATGAGCAGTTCTTC. It yields the protein CASSESLASGGNEQFF.

A few counts support this clonotype. The J gene is TRBJ2-1, the V gene TRBV20-1; 12 bases align to TRBD2. The germline V gene has CDR1 DFQATT and CDR2 SNEGSKA (reference sequence). The CDR3 contains 17 residues. J was trimmed by 2 bases and V by 1 base; bases with no gene match: 6. The CDR3 region is CSARVLRTSGTYNEQFF. In nucleotides, the CDR3 is TGCAGTGCTAGAGTACTTCGGACTAGCGGGACCTACAATGAGCAGTTCTTC.

This clonotype came up a few times. The chain couples TRBV15 to TRBJ1-5; 7 nucleotides line up with TRBD1. The CDR3 sequence is 16 residues long. The germline V gene encodes CDR1 LNHNV and CDR2 YYDKDF (reference sequence). The ends lost 2 bases at V and 4 bases at J; junction bases unmatched: 8. The CDR3 bases are TGTGCCACCAGCAGACCTGGGACAGCAACTAATCAGCCCCAGCATTTT. Translation: CATSRPGTATNQPQHF.

DNA for the CDR3: TGCGCCAGCAGGCAAGGACTAGCGGGAGTAATCCAAACCGGGGAGCTGTTTTTT. Residues: CASRQGLAGVIQTGELFF. The chain carries TRBV5-1 and TRBJ2-2; 13 nucleotides agree with TRBD2. This CDR3 is 18 amino acids long. Trimming cost V 5 bases and J 5 bases; bases outside gene matches: 12. The germline V gene encodes CDR1 SGHRS and CDR2 YFSETQ.

This clonotype occurred a few times. The chain couples TRBV6-1 to TRBJ2-7, with 7 bases identical to TRBD1. The junction had 10 bases not matched to a gene; V was cut back by 4 bases and J by 4 bases. CDR1 is MNHNS, CDR2 SASEGT, per germline. The CDR3 has 15 amino acids. Here the CDR3 DNA reads TGTGCCAGCAGTGCTGACAGGGCTCCTGGTTACGAGCAGTACTTC. Translation: CASSADRAPGYEQYF.

This clonotype was found a few times. The chain carries TRBV7-3 and TRBJ2-2; D remains unclear. Germline V CDR1 and CDR2: SGHTA, FQGTGA. V was trimmed by 2 bases and J by 7 bases, leaving 11 bases between them. The CDR3 covers 14 residues. CDR3 coding DNA: TGTGCCAGCAGCTTATTGGCTTCTGGCGGGGAGCTGTTTTTT. Translating it yields CASSLLASGGELFF. Based on the CDR3 plus reference TRBV7-3 and TRBJ2-2, the full variable domain is GAGVSQTPSNKVTEKGKYVELRCDPISGHTALYWYRQSLGQGPEFLIYFQGTGAADDSGLPNDRFFAVRPEGSVSTLKIQRTERGDSAVYLCASSLLASGGELFFGEGSRLTVL.

In nucleotides, the CDR3 is TGCAGTGCTAGACACTTAGGTAGCGGAGCGAACACCGGGGAGCTGTTTTTT. Its protein is CSARHLGSGANTGELFF. The J gene is TRBJ2-2, the V gene TRBV20-1, with a possible D match to TRBD2 (6 bases). CDR1 DFQATT and CDR2 SNEGSKA come from the germline V gene (reference sequence). The CDR3 runs to 17 residues. V dropped 2 bases and J dropped 0 bases, with 16 bases sitting between them.

This clonotype was seen ten or more times. The V and J genes are TRBV6-1 and TRBJ1-1, with D perhaps matching TRBD1 (5 bases). The length of the CDR3 is 14 residues. Germline values: CDR1 MNHNS, CDR2 SASEGT. V was trimmed by 3 bases and J by 4 bases, leaving 12 bases between them. DNA for the CDR3: TGTGCCAGCAGTGAGCTGGGGGAGATCACTGAAGCTTTCTTT. Translated, it gives CASSELGEITEAFF.

As regards this clonotype: Germline and junction disagree at one end, which may indicate a read error. The rearrangement joins TRBV28 to TRBJ2-5; maybe TRBD2 (7 bases). The CDR3 spans 12 residues. Germline assignment: CDR1 MDHEN and CDR2 SYDVKM. The CDR3 loop is CATRGRWETQCF. The DNA of the CDR3 is TGTGCTACGCGGGGGCGTTGGGAGACCCAGTGCTTC.

This clonotype was detected ten times or more. The genes are TRBV28 and TRBJ2-7; 12 positions agree with TRBD2. The CDR3 length is 15 residues. The V and J ends lost 6 bases and 1 base, in that order; junction bases with no gene match: 4. Germline loops: CDR1 MDHEN, CDR2 SYDVKM. Here the CDR3 reads CASRAGTSGSYEQYF. The CDR3 bases are TGTGCCAGCAGGGCCGGGACTAGCGGGTCCTACGAGCAGTACTTC.

This chain connects TRBV20-1 to TRBJ1-2; the D gene is possibly TRBD1 (6 bases). Germline V gene sequence: CDR1 DFQATT, CDR2 SNEGSKA (reference sequence). The ends were cut back, 3 bases at V and 3 bases at J, with 14 bases in the middle. The CDR3 extends over 14 amino acids. For the CDR3, the DNA is TGCAGTGCTAGCGACCAAGGGGGGGACTATGGCTACACCTTC. The encoded protein is CSASDQGGDYGYTF.

There are many counts of this clonotype. This chain connects TRBV28 to TRBJ2-7; no firm D call. CDR3 length equals 15 residues. Germline V gene lookup returns CDR1 MDHEN and CDR2 SYDVKM. V lost 5 bases and J 0 bases, leaving 14 bases between the germline ends. The CDR3 sequence: CASSPLAETSYEQYF. The DNA of the CDR3 is TGTGCCAGCAGTCCTTTGGCAGAGACCTCCTACGAGCAGTACTTC.

This clonotype was observed a few times. The chain has TRBV30 and TRBJ2-1; 14 bases align to TRBD2. This CDR3 is built from 16 residues. Germline trimming cut 6 bases from V and 0 bases from J; bases unmatched to any gene: 4. The germline V gene encodes CDR1 GTSNPN and CDR2 SVGIG (reference sequence). CDR3 bases: TGTGCCTGTACGGGGACTAGCGGGAGCTCCTACAATGAGCAGTTCTTC. It translates to CACTGTSGSSYNEQFF.

This clonotype appeared many times. The chain employs TRBV28 and TRBJ2-7; 10 bases line up with TRBD2. V trimming: 5 bases; J trimming: 1 base; junction bases outside the gene matches: 2. CDR1 is MDHEN, CDR2 SYDVKM, per germline. The CDR3 is 14 amino acids. The CDR3 reads CASSIAGGSYEQYF. The CDR3 region has the DNA TGTGCCAGCAGTATAGCGGGAGGTTCCTACGAGCAGTACTTC. Using reference TRBV28 and TRBJ2-7 for the parts outside the CDR3, the full variable domain is DVKVTQSSRYLVKRTGEKVFLECVQDMDHENMFWYRQDPGLGLRLIYFSYDVKMKEKGDIPEGYSVSREKKERFSLILESASTNQTSMYLCASSIAGGSYEQYFGPGTRLTVT.

The table lists this clonotype with many counts. The chain joins TRBV20-1 to TRBJ2-7; 12 positions match TRBD2. CDR3 length: 18 residues. The junction had 18 bases not matched to a gene; V was cut back by 6 bases and J by 3 bases. Germline V CDR1 and CDR2: DFQATT, SNEGSKA (reference sequence). The CDR3 is CSAPRASGRAGSYYEQYF. The DNA for the CDR3 is TGCAGTGCCCCCCGGGCTAGCGGGAGGGCCGGGTCCTACTACGAGCAGTACTTC.

This clonotype was seen repeatedly, ten times or more. The chain combines TRBV5-1 with TRBJ2-1, with no clear D. The CDR3 covers 13 residues. The germline gives CDR1 SGHRS, CDR2 YFSETQ. The V end was cut by 3 bases, the J end by 5 bases, with 9 bases between. The CDR3 loop is CASSSRSNNEQFF. For the CDR3, the DNA is TGCGCCAGCAGCTCCCGGAGTAACAATGAGCAGTTCTTC.

V and J are TRBV25-1 and TRBJ2-7, with TRBD2 as a possible D gene (6 bases). Germline values: CDR1 MGHDK, CDR2 SYGVNS. The CDR3 sequence is 14 residues long. Trimming stripped 2 bases from V and 0 bases from J, with 8 bases between. For the CDR3, the DNA is TGTGCCAGCAGTGAACCGGGGGACTCCTACGAGCAGTACTTC. Encoded protein: CASSEPGDSYEQYF.

This clonotype was recorded at least ten times. This chain uses TRBV11-2 with TRBJ1-2; D perhaps matches TRBD1 (5 bases). CDR1 and CDR2 (germline): SGHAT, FQNNGV. The length of the CDR3 is 15 residues. V gave up 2 bases and J gave up 0 bases, with 10 bases separating them. The CDR3 region has the DNA TGTGCCAGCAGCTTATTGCAGGGTTCTAACTATGGCTACACCTTC. Its protein product is CASSLLQGSNYGYTF.

In its sample, this clonotype was seen a few times. The chain couples TRBV12-3 or TRBV12-4 to TRBJ2-6; 9 nucleotides line up with TRBD2. The CDR3 contains 18 residues. V gave up 1 base and J gave up 3 bases; unmatched junction bases: 7. As DNA, the CDR3 is TGTGCCAGCAGTTTAGGGCGGGGACTAGCTGGTGGGGCCAACGTCCTGACTTTC. Its translation is CASSLGRGLAGGANVLTF.

The chain recombines TRBV2 with TRBJ2-1; 11 bases fit TRBD2. The V gene's germline CDR1 is SNHLY and CDR2 FYNNEI. There are 17 residues in the CDR3. V shed 4 bases, J shed 4 bases, and the junction held 9 bases outside the gene matches. The CDR3 coding sequence is TGTGCCAGCAGTGCTCCGCGACTAGCGGGACTATACAATGAGCAGTTCTTC. It is translated as CASSAPRLAGLYNEQFF.

The chain employs TRBV20-1 and TRBJ2-7; a weak D match, TRBD2 (6 bases). CDR1 is DFQATT, CDR2 SNEGSKA, per germline (reference sequence). Trimming took off 5 bases at V and 2 bases at J, with 19 bases between the two ends. The CDR3 spans 15 residues. The CDR3 region is CSALTPGTGTYEQYF. CDR3 DNA: TGCAGTGCTCTCACCCCCGGGACTGGTACCTACGAGCAGTACTTC.

This clonotype was seen many times. The chain employs TRBV28 and TRBJ1-1, with 12 nucleotides matching TRBD1. Germline loops: CDR1 MDHEN, CDR2 SYDVKM. CDR3 length: 17 residues. The J segment lost 5 bases and the V segment lost 6 bases, leaving 13 bases of the junction unmatched. The CDR3 region has the DNA TGTGCCAGCAGAACCGGGACAGGGGGCTTTAGTGAAACTGAAGCTTTCTTT. This encodes CASRTGTGGFSETEAFF.